This T cell receptor beta chain originates from a study of blood T cell repertoires in COVID-19. Trimming took 2 bases from V and 6 from J; bases not matched to a gene: 9. Germline CDR1 and CDR2: MNHEY and SVGEGT. The CDR3 spans 16 residues. The table came from immunoSEQ multiplex PCR; TCRdb's copy has only in-frame clones and leaves some out. The sample has about 160,000 clones; roughly 90% are singletons. This receptor was obtained from a woman in her forties or fifties who had recovered from COVID-19. This sequence joins TRBV6-2 or TRBV6-3 and TRBJ1-2; the match to TRBD1 covers 10 bases. Sequenced input: PBMCs or T cells enriched from blood (not recorded which). CDR3 sequence: CASSYVPGQGLDGYTF. The CDR3 nucleotides read TGTGCCAGCAGTTACGTCCCGGGACAGGGGCTGGATGGCTACACCTTC.